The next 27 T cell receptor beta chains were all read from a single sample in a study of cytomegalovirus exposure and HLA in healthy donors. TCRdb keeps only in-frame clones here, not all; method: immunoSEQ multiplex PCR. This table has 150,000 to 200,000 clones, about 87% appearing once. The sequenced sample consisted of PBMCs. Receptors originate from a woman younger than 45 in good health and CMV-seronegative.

CDR3 nucleotide sequence: TGCAGCGTTGGGGGGGGCCTTAACACTGAAGCTTTCTTT. Encoded protein: CSVGGGLNTEAFF. V is TRBV29-1 and J is TRBJ1-1, with D possibly TRBD1 on 6 matching bases. V was cut by 4 bases and J by 2 bases, with 11 bases left in between. The CDR3 has 13 amino acids. CDR1 is SQVTM and CDR2 is ANQGSEA in the germline V gene.

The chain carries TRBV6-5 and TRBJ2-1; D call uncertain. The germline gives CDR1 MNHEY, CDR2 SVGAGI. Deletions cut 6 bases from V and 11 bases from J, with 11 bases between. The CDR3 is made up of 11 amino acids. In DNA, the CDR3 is TGTGCCAGCAGCCGACAACATAAGCAGTTCTTC. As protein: CASSRQHKQFF.

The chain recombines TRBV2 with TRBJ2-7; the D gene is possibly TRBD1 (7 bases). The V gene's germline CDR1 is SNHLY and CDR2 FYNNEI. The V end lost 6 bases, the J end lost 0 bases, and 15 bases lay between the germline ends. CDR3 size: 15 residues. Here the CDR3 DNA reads TGTGCCAGCAGGGACAGGTTCGGGGGCTCCTACGAGCAGTACTTC. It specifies CASRDRFGGSYEQYF. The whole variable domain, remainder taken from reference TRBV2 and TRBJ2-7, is EPEVTQTPSHQVTQMGQEVILRCVPISNHLYFYWYRQILGQKVEFLVSFYNNEISEKSEIFDDQFSVERPDGSNFTLKIRSTKLEDSAMYFCASRDRFGGSYEQYFGPGTRLTVT.

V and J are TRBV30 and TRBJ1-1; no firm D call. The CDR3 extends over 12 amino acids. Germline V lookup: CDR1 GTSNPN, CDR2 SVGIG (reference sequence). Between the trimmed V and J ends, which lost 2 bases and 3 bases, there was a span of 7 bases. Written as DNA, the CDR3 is TGTGCCTGGAGTTCGAGGGACACTGAAGCTTTCTTT. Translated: CAWSSRDTEAFF.

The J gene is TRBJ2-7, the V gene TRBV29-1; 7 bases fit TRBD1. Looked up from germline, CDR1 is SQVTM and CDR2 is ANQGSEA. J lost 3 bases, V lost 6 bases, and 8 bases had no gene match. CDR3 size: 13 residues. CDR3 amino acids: CSVTGSSNYEQYF. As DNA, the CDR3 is TGCAGCGTGACAGGGTCCTCCAACTACGAGCAGTACTTC.

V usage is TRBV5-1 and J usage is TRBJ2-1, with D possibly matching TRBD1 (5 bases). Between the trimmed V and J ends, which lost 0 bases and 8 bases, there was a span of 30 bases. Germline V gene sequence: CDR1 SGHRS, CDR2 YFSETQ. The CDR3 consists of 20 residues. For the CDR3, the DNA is TGCGCCAGCAGCTTGGCCGTCCAGGGCAGGTCACGTCTCGTCGGCGATGAGCAGTTCTTC. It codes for CASSLAVQGRSRLVGDEQFF.

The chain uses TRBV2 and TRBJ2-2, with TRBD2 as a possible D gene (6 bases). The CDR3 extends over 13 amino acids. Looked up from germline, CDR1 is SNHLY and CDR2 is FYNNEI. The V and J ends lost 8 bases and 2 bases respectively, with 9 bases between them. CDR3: CASAGHNTGELFF. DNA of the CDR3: TGTGCCAGCGCGGGGCATAACACCGGGGAGCTGTTTTTT.

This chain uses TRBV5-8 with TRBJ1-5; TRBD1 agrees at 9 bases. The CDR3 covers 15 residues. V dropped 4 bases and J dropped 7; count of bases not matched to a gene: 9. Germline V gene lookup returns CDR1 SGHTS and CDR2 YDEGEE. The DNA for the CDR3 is TGTGCCAGCAGCCGGGACAGGGCAGGAGGCCAGCCCCAGCATTTT. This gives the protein CASSRDRAGGQPQHF.

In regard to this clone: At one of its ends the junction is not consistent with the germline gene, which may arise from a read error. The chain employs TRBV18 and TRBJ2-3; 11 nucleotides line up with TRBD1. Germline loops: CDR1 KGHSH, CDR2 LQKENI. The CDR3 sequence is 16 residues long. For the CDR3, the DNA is TGTGCCAGCTCCCCACGGACAGGGGGCGCGACAGATACGCAGTATTTT. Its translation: CASSPRTGGATDTQYF.

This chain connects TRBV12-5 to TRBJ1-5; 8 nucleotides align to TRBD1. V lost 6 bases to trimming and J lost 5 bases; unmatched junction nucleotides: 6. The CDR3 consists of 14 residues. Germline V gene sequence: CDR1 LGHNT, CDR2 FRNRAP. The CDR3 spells CASGSGQGDQPQHF. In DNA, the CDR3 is TGTGCTAGTGGCTCCGGACAGGGCGATCAGCCCCAGCATTTT. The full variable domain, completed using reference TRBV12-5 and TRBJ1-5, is DARVTQTPRHKVTEMGQEVTMRCQPILGHNTVFWYRQTMMQGLELLAYFRNRAPLDDSGMPKDRFSAEMPDATLATLKIQPSEPRDSAVYFCASGSGQGDQPQHFGDGTRLSIL.

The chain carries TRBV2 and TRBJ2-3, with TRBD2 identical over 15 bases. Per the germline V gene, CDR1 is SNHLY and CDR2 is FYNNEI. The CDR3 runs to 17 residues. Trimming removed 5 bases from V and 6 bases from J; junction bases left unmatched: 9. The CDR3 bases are TGTGCCAGCAGTTCAACTGGACTAGCGGGGGGGTCCGATACGCAGTATTTT. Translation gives CASSSTGLAGGSDTQYF. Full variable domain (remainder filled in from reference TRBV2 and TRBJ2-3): EPEVTQTPSHQVTQMGQEVILRCVPISNHLYFYWYRQILGQKVEFLVSFYNNEISEKSEIFDDQFSVERPDGSNFTLKIRSTKLEDSAMYFCASSSTGLAGGSDTQYFGPGTRLTVL.

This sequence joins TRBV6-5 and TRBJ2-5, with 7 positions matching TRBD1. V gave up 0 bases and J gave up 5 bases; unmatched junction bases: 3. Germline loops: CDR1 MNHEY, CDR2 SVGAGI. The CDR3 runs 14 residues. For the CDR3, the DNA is TGTGCCAGCAGTTACTCGAGGGGGCCCGAGACCCAGTACTTC. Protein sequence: CASSYSRGPETQYF.

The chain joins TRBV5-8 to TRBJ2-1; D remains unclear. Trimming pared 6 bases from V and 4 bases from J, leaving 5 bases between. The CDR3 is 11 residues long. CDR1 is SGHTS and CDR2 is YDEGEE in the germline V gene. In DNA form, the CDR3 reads TGTGCCAGCAACAAATACAATGAGCAGTTCTTC. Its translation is CASNKYNEQFF.

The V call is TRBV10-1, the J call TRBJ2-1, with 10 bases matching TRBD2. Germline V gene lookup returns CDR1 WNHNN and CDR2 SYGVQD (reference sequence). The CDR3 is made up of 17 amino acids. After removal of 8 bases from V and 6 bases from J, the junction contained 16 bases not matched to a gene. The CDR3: CASQTGWTSGDGNEQFF. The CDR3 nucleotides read TGCGCCAGCCAGACGGGTTGGACTAGCGGAGACGGCAATGAGCAGTTCTTC.

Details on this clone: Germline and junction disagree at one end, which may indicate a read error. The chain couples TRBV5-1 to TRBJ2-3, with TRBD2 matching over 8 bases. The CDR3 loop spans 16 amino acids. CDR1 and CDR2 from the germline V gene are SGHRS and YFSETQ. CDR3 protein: CASSLDGRGSTDTQYF. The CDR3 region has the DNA TGCGCCAGCAGCTTGGACGGGAGGGGGAGCACGGATACGCAGTATTTT.

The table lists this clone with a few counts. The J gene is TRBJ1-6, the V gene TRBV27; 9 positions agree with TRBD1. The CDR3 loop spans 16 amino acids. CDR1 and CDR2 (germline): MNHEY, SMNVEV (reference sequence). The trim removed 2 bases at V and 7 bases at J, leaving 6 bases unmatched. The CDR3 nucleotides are TGTGCCAGCAGTTTACAACAGGGGGCTCGAAATTCACCCCTCCACTTT. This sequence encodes CASSLQQGARNSPLHF.

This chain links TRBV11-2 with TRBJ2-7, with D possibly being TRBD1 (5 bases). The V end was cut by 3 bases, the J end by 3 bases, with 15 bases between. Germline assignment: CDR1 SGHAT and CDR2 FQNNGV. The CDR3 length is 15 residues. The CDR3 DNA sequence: TGTGCCAGCAGCTTTTCCGGGTCAGGGCACTACGAGCAGTACTTC. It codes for CASSFSGSGHYEQYF.

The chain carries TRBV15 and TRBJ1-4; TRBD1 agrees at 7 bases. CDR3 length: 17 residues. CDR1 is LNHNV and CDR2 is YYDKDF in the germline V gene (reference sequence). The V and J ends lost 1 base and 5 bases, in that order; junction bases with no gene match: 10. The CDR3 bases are TGTGCCACCAGCAGAGGTGTCTCGGGACAGACCAATGAAAAACTGTTTTTT. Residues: CATSRGVSGQTNEKLFF.

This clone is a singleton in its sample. In DNA, the CDR3 is TGTGCCAGCAGTCCAAGAGCATATGAAAACGTCCTGACTTTC. Translated: CASSPRAYENVLTF. The J gene is TRBJ2-6, the V gene TRBV7-9; D unresolved. This CDR3 region has 14 residues. Trimming took 6 bases from V and 10 from J, leaving 16 bases between them. Germline loops: CDR1 SEHNR, CDR2 FQNEAQ (reference sequence).

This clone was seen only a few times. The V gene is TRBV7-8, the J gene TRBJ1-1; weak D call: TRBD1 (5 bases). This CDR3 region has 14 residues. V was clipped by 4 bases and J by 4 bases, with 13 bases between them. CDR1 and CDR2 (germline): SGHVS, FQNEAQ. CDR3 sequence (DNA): TGTGCCAGCAGCTCGGCGGGGGGTATCACTGAAGCTTTCTTT. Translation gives CASSSAGGITEAFF. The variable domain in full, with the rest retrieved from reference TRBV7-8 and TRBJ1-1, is GAGVSQSPRYKVAKRGQDVALRCDPISGHVSLFWYQQALGQGPEFLTYFQNEAQLDKSGLPSDRFFAERPEGSVSTLKIQRTQQEDSAVYLCASSSAGGITEAFFGQGTRLTVV.

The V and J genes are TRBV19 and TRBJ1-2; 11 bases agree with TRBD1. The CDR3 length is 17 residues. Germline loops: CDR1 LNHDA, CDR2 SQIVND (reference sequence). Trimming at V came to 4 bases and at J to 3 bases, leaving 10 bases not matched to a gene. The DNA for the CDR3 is TGTGCCAGTAGTAAAACATCCGGGACAGGGGGAGACTATGGCTACACCTTC. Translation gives CASSKTSGTGGDYGYTF.

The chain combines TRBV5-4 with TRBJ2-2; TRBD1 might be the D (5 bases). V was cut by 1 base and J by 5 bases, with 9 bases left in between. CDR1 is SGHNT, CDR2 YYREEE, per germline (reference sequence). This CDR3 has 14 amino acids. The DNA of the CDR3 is TGTGCCAGCAGCTTGCCAGGGCCTACCGGGGAGCTGTTTTTT. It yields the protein CASSLPGPTGELFF.

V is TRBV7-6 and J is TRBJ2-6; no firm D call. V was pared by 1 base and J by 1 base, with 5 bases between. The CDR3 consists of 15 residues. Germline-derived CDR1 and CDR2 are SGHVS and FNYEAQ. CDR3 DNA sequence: TGTGCCAGCAGCTTAGTTTTATCTGGGGCCAACGTCCTGACTTTC. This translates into CASSLVLSGANVLTF.

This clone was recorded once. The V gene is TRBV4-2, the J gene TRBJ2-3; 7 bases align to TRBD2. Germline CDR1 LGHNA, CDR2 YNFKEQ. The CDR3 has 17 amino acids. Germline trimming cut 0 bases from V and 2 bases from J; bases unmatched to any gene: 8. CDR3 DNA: TGTGCCAGCAGCCAAGATCTCGGGGGGACCACCACAGATACGCAGTATTTT. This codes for CASSQDLGGTTTDTQYF.

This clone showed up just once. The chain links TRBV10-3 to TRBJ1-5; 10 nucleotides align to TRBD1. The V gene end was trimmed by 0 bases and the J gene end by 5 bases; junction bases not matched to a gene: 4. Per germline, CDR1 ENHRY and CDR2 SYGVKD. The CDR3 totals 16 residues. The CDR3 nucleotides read TGTGCCATCAGTGAGTCGGGACAGGGGCGGTATCAGCCCCAGCATTTT. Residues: CAISESGQGRYQPQHF.

The CDR3 sequence: CASSSGSNGQEQFF. CDR3 in DNA: TGTGCCAGCAGCTCAGGGTCGAACGGGCAGGAGCAGTTCTTC. This rearrangement joins TRBV5-4 to TRBJ2-1, with D tentatively TRBD1 (5 bases). Germline V gene data show CDR1 as SGHNT and CDR2 as YYREEE (reference sequence). The CDR3 loop spans 14 amino acids. V lost 3 bases and J 10 bases, leaving 17 bases between the germline ends.

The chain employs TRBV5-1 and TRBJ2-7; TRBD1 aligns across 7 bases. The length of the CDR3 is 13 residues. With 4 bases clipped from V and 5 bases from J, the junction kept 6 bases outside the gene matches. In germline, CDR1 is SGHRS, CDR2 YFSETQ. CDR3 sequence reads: CASSQDRVHEQYF. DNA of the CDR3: TGCGCCAGCAGCCAAGACAGGGTTCACGAGCAGTACTTC.